This T cell receptor (beta chain) was observed in a study of CD8 T cells in Susac syndrome. Germline V gene sequence: CDR1 MNHEY, CDR2 SVGEGT. The J segment lost 0 bases and the V segment lost 6 bases, leaving 4 bases of the junction unmatched. The CDR3 loop spans 16 amino acids. Sequencing of TCR beta was undertaken in CD8+ and CD4+ T cells derived from blood. Included as multiple sclerosis controls were treatment-naive patients who had stable or active relapsing-remitting disease. TEMRA cells were enriched by FACS, and CD4+ and CD8+ T cells were negatively isolated. Random hexamers served to reverse transcribe roughly 0.5 to 1 ug RNA. The immunoSEQ assay covered 54 Vbeta and 13 Jbeta segments for CDR3. TCRdb called the immunoSEQ multiplex PCR reads again in MiXCR, with one record for every CDR3 protein. The table includes more than 250,000 distinct CDR3 sequences, approximately 90% detected once.

The sample taken for sequencing was CD4+ T cells from PBMCs. The rearrangement joins TRBV6-2 or TRBV6-3 to TRBJ2-6; 8 bases match TRBD1. This TCR came from a human donor with multiple sclerosis. The DNA for the CDR3 is TGTGCCAGCAGCACGGACAGGGCCTCTGGGGCCAACGTCCTGACTTTC. Its translation: CASSTDRASGANVLTF.